Presented here are 13 T cell receptor beta chains from one specimen sequenced in a study of cytomegalovirus exposure and HLA in healthy donors. Use of 60 Vbeta and 13 Jbeta primers characterized the PCR. The repertoire was sequenced with immunoSEQ multiplex PCR; TCRdb's copy has only in-frame clones and lacks some. The table has 150,000 to 200,000 clones, 70% to 80% seen once. The sequencing sample was made of PBMCs. The source of these receptors is a woman younger than 45 in good health and CMV-seropositive.

The rearrangement uses TRBV6-5 and TRBJ2-7; TRBD1 aligns across 7 bases. The CDR3 is 15 residues long. CDR1 is MNHEY and CDR2 is SVGAGI in the germline V gene. V dropped 2 bases and J dropped 1; count of bases not matched to a gene: 5. CDR3 sequence (DNA): TGTGCCAGCAGTTACGACAGGGACCTTTCCTACGAGCAGTACTTC. Translation gives CASSYDRDLSYEQYF.

The V and J genes are TRBV6-1 and TRBJ2-1; D possibly corresponds to TRBD2 (5 bases). Trimming stripped 3 bases from V and 8 bases from J, with 14 bases between. Germline values: CDR1 MNHNS, CDR2 SASEGT. This CDR3 is built from 14 residues. The CDR3 loop reads CASSDRLTTDEQFF. CDR3 sequence (DNA): TGTGCCAGCAGTGATAGACTAACCACGGATGAGCAGTTCTTC.

The chain has TRBV2 and TRBJ2-5; TRBD2 agrees at 11 bases. The CDR3 length is 16 residues. Unmatched junction bases numbered 7, after V lost 3 bases and J lost 4 bases. Germline CDR1 SNHLY, CDR2 FYNNEI. CDR3 region: CASSEGGLAGGETQYF. CDR3 bases: TGTGCCAGCAGTGAGGGCGGGCTAGCGGGAGGAGAGACCCAGTACTTC.

This rearrangement joins TRBV29-1 to TRBJ2-2; TRBD2 is a possible D gene (6 bases). Germline V lookup: CDR1 SQVTM, CDR2 ANQGSEA. The CDR3 runs to 15 residues. The germline V and J ends were trimmed by 5 bases and 3 bases, with 16 bases remaining between them. Written as DNA, the CDR3 is TGCAGCGTTTCTAAACCGGGACTGGACACCGGGGAGCTGTTTTTT. Its translation is CSVSKPGLDTGELFF.

About this clone: Other DNA sequences of this sample code for an identical CDR3. V is TRBV6-1 and J is TRBJ1-5; D is perhaps TRBD1 (6 bases). The V gene's germline CDR1 is MNHNS and CDR2 SASEGT. V dropped 3 bases and J dropped 2 bases, with 14 bases sitting between them. This CDR3 region has 16 residues. The CDR3 DNA reads TGTGCCAGCAGTGAGAGGACGGGGGGCGGCAATCAGCCCCAGCATTTT. Translating it yields CASSERTGGGNQPQHF.

This chain joins TRBV28 and TRBJ2-5, with 10 bases that match TRBD2. The CDR3 loop spans 19 amino acids. V lost 5 bases to trimming and J lost 4 bases; unmatched junction nucleotides: 19. Germline CDR1 is MDHEN and CDR2 is SYDVKM. The DNA for the CDR3 is TGTGCCAGCAGTAGCCCCTTAAGCGGGGGGGCGATAGGGGGAGAGACCCAGTACTTC. As protein: CASSSPLSGGAIGGETQYF.

The chain joins TRBV4-2 to TRBJ2-5, with D perhaps TRBD2 (6 bases). This CDR3 comprises 16 residues. V dropped 1 base and J dropped 5 bases, with 17 bases sitting between them. The germline V gene encodes CDR1 LGHNA and CDR2 YNFKEQ. CDR3 nucleotide sequence: TGTGCCAGCAGCCAAGTGGGACTTATGCGCGTGGAGACCCAGTACTTC. This encodes CASSQVGLMRVETQYF.

The chain joins TRBV9 to TRBJ2-7, with D perhaps TRBD2 (6 bases). The CDR3 is 14 amino acids. Per the germline V gene, CDR1 is SGDLS and CDR2 is YYNGEE. Trimming removed 0 bases from V and 3 bases from J, with 10 bases in between. The CDR3 DNA reads TGTGCCAGCAGCGTAGCGGGAGAGAACTACGAGCAGTACTTC. Translating it yields CASSVAGENYEQYF.

The V call is TRBV5-1, the J call TRBJ2-7, with D possibly matching TRBD2 (6 bases). The CDR3 sequence is 14 residues long. The V gene lost 3 bases and the J gene lost 8 bases, with 18 bases spanning the gap. Germline assignment: CDR1 SGHRS and CDR2 YFSETQ. The CDR3 protein is CASSSRGLPWQQYF. In nucleotides, the CDR3 is TGCGCCAGCAGCTCCCGCGGACTACCTTGGCAGCAGTACTTC.

The chain carries TRBV6-6 and TRBJ1-2; TRBD1 aligns across 7 bases. Trimming cost V 2 bases and J 7 bases; bases outside gene matches: 7. Germline V gives CDR1 MNHNY, CDR2 SVGAGI (reference sequence). The CDR3 runs to 14 residues. The CDR3 sequence: CASSYRQGTGGYTF. CDR3 DNA: TGTGCCAGCAGTTACCGACAGGGAACGGGTGGCTACACCTTC.

The V call is TRBV15, the J call TRBJ2-7, with D unresolved. The V end was cut by 9 bases, the J end by 0 bases, with 15 bases between. Germline CDR1 is LNHNV and CDR2 is YYDKDF (reference sequence). This CDR3 has 14 amino acids. The CDR3 here is CATRLTSNSYEQYF. The DNA for the CDR3 is TGTGCCACAAGACTTACGTCCAACTCCTACGAGCAGTACTTC.

The chain joins TRBV5-6 to TRBJ2-7; 11 nucleotides agree with TRBD1. The CDR3 contains 15 residues. Germline V gene lookup returns CDR1 SGHDT and CDR2 YYEEEE. V shed 4 bases, J shed 2 bases, and the junction held 5 bases outside the gene matches. The CDR3 sequence is CASSRGTGGTYEQYF. The CDR3 DNA is TGTGCCAGCAGCCGCGGGACAGGGGGGACCTACGAGCAGTACTTC.

The J gene is TRBJ2-7, the V gene TRBV28, with D possibly TRBD2 on 6 matching bases. Germline lookup yields CDR1 MDHEN and CDR2 SYDVKM. V was shortened by 6 bases and J by 4 bases, with 19 bases between the two germline ends. The CDR3 contains 15 residues. The CDR3 DNA is TGTGCCAGCAGCAGGGAGGAGAGCCTGCCTTACGAGCAGTACTTC. It specifies CASSREESLPYEQYF.